The 8 T cell receptor beta chains presented below share a single source sample, sequenced in a study of cytomegalovirus exposure and HLA in healthy donors. Sequenced by immunoSEQ multiplex PCR; TCRdb stores in-frame clones only, minus some. This sample has approximately 240,000 clones, with over 80% found just once. Input material: PBMCs. The receptors here all came from a woman aged 18-29 years in good health and CMV-seronegative.

This clone appeared once. V and J are TRBV7-8 and TRBJ1-1; 11 nucleotides align to TRBD1. CDR3 length equals 19 residues. V shed 3 bases, J shed 6 bases, and the junction held 18 bases outside the gene matches. Per germline, CDR1 SGHVS and CDR2 FQNEAQ. The CDR3 spells CASSFSRTGGMPMGAEAFF. The CDR3 DNA reads TGTGCCAGCAGCTTCTCCCGGACAGGGGGCATGCCTATGGGGGCTGAAGCTTTCTTT. The complete variable domain, with remaining parts taken from reference TRBV7-8 and TRBJ1-1, reads GAGVSQSPRYKVAKRGQDVALRCDPISGHVSLFWYQQALGQGPEFLTYFQNEAQLDKSGLPSDRFFAERPEGSVSTLKIQRTQQEDSAVYLCASSFSRTGGMPMGAEAFFGQGTRLTVV.

The genes are TRBV6-6 and TRBJ2-5; 7 bases align to TRBD2. The CDR3 is made up of 14 amino acids. Germline CDR1 is MNHNY and CDR2 is SVGAGI (reference sequence). Unmatched junction bases numbered 5, after V lost 2 bases and J lost 5 bases. This CDR3 reads CASSYVVRGETQYF. The CDR3 DNA follows: TGTGCCAGCAGTTACGTGGTGCGGGGGGAGACCCAGTACTTC.

V usage is TRBV7-3 and J usage is TRBJ2-1; TRBD2 aligns across 11 bases. Germline V lookup: CDR1 SGHTA, CDR2 FQGTGA. The CDR3 covers 15 residues. The trim removed 5 bases at V and 8 bases at J, leaving 8 bases unmatched. The CDR3 DNA follows: TGTGCCAGCAGCCTACTAGCGGGAGCCCCCGATGAGCAGTTCTTC. Amino acid sequence: CASSLLAGAPDEQFF.

The chain has TRBV7-7 and TRBJ2-2; D perhaps matches TRBD2 (6 bases). Germline V lookup: CDR1 SSHAT, CDR2 FNYEAQ (reference sequence). The CDR3 contains 16 residues. CDR3 in DNA: TGTGCTAGCGGAACCGGGACTGTGCTTGGGGCCGGGGAGCTGTTTTTT. Its translation is CASGTGTVLGAGELFF.

This clone was detected once. The rearrangement joins TRBV27 to TRBJ1-1; maybe TRBD1 (5 bases). There are 14 residues in the CDR3. Per germline, CDR1 MNHEY and CDR2 SMNVEV (reference sequence). V gave up 1 base and J gave up 1 base, with 7 bases separating them. The DNA for the CDR3 is TGTGCCAGCAGTTTATGGGACTCGAACACTGAAGCTTTCTTT. Amino acids: CASSLWDSNTEAFF.

This chain connects TRBV23-1 to TRBJ2-7, with D tentatively TRBD2 (5 bases). TRBV23-1 is marked as an open reading frame, function uncertain. Between the trimmed V and J ends, which lost 1 base and 9 bases, there was a span of 25 bases. CDR3 length: 17 residues. The CDR3: CASSQFRETSPTIRQYF. Here the CDR3 DNA reads TGCGCCAGCAGTCAATTTAGGGAGACCTCTCCTACGATACGGCAGTACTTC.

The V gene is TRBV28, the J gene TRBJ2-7, with TRBD2 as a possible D gene (6 bases). Germline-derived CDR1 and CDR2 are MDHEN and SYDVKM. The V end was cut by 4 bases, the J end by 2 bases, with 9 bases between. The CDR3 is made up of 13 amino acids. The CDR3 protein is CASSSGGTYEQYF. Here the CDR3 DNA reads TGTGCCAGCAGTTCCGGGGGAACCTACGAGCAGTACTTC. Full variable domain (rest looked up from reference TRBV28 and TRBJ2-7): DVKVTQSSRYLVKRTGEKVFLECVQDMDHENMFWYRQDPGLGLRLIYFSYDVKMKEKGDIPEGYSVSREKKERFSLILESASTNQTSMYLCASSSGGTYEQYFGPGTRLTVT.

This clone was counted only a few times. The CDR3, as DNA: TGCAGTGCGGGAGGGAGCGAGCAGTACTTC. The encoded protein is CSAGGSEQYF. The V gene is TRBV20-1, the J gene TRBJ2-7; the match to TRBD2 covers 7 bases. The germline CDR1 and CDR2 sequences are DFQATT and SNEGSKA (reference sequence). This CDR3 has 10 amino acids. With 6 bases clipped from V and 6 bases from J, the junction kept 2 bases outside the gene matches.